The 25 T cell receptor beta chains listed next were all sequenced from one sample in a study of T cell changes during pregnancy in multiple sclerosis. TCRdb's table, derived via immunoSEQ multiplex PCR, lists solely in-frame clones and lacks some. The sample shows 70,000 to 95,000 clones, 85% to 95% of them seen only once. This sample comprised peripheral blood, obtained in the second trimester of pregnancy. The receptors derive from a female donor in good health, enrolled as a control in a pregnancy study.

The rearrangement joins TRBV7-2 to TRBJ1-1, with 9 nucleotides matching TRBD1. Germline CDR1 reads SGHTA; CDR2 reads FQGNSA. The CDR3 consists of 15 residues. V was pared by 5 bases and J by 10 bases, with 14 bases of the junction left unmatched. The CDR3 protein is CASSPSPGTGFAAFF. The CDR3 DNA reads as TGTGCCAGCAGCCCAAGTCCCGGGACAGGGTTCGCAGCTTTCTTT.

The chain combines TRBV2 with TRBJ2-7; 8 nucleotides align to TRBD2. Germline lookup yields CDR1 SNHLY and CDR2 FYNNEI. V trimming: 8 bases; J trimming: 0 bases; junction bases outside the gene matches: 3. This CDR3 region has 13 residues. CDR3 sequence: CASAGTSSYEQYF. CDR3 DNA: TGTGCCAGCGCGGGGACTAGCTCCTACGAGCAGTACTTC.

The chain couples TRBV11-2 to TRBJ1-5; TRBD1 is a possible D gene (6 bases). Germline loops: CDR1 SGHAT, CDR2 FQNNGV. This CDR3 contains 17 residues. Trimming stripped 1 base from V and 0 bases from J, with 13 bases between. CDR3 in DNA: TGTGCCAGCAGCTTAGTAGGGACAATCTATAGCAATCAGCCCCAGCATTTT. It encodes CASSLVGTIYSNQPQHF. Full variable domain (outside the CDR3, taken from reference TRBV11-2 and TRBJ1-5): EAGVAQSPRYKIIEKRQSVAFWCNPISGHATLYWYQQILGQGPKLLIQFQNNGVVDDSQLPKDRFSAERLKGVDSTLKIQPAKLEDSAVYLCASSLVGTIYSNQPQHFGDGTRLSIL.

V is TRBV14 and J is TRBJ1-2, with unresolved D. Trimming shortened V by 3 bases and J by 4 bases, and 15 bases separated the two germline ends. Germline-derived CDR1 and CDR2 are SGHDN and FVKESK. The CDR3 spans 15 residues. This chain's CDR3 is CASSHKSGRIYGYTF. CDR3 bases: TGTGCCAGCAGCCACAAAAGCGGGCGGATCTATGGCTACACCTTC.

The chain couples TRBV2 to TRBJ1-1; no clear D gene. Looked up from germline, CDR1 is SNHLY and CDR2 is FYNNEI. CDR3 length: 10 amino acids. CDR3 loop: CGVHRNEAFF. CDR3 sequence (DNA): TGTGGTGTCCACAGAAACGAAGCTTTCTTT.

The chain joins TRBV30 to TRBJ1-6, with 11 bases that match TRBD1. The CDR3 totals 14 residues. The V gene end was trimmed by 4 bases and the J gene end by 9 bases; junction bases not matched to a gene: 5. From germline, CDR1 is GTSNPN and CDR2 SVGIG (reference sequence). The CDR3 loop reads CAWTLGQGVSPLHF. CDR3 DNA sequence: TGTGCCTGGACCCTGGGACAGGGGGTTTCACCCCTCCACTTT.

The CDR3, as DNA: TGTGCCAGCAGCCTACCCGGGGAAAACTATGGCTACACCTTC. Amino acid sequence: CASSLPGENYGYTF. The rearrangement joins TRBV11-1 to TRBJ1-2; D is uncertain. The CDR3 runs to 14 residues. The V end was cut by 5 bases, the J end by 2 bases, with 12 bases between. Germline CDR1 SGHAT, CDR2 FQDESV (reference sequence).

The rearrangement joins TRBV7-2 to TRBJ2-5, with D possibly TRBD1 on 5 matching bases. Germline CDR1 SGHTA, CDR2 FQGNSA. CDR3 length: 14 amino acids. V lost 5 bases and J lost 8, with 18 bases in between. CDR3 bases: TGTGCCAGCAGCCTACCGCCAGGGCTCAGCACCCAGTACTTC. Amino acid sequence: CASSLPPGLSTQYF.

This chain connects TRBV20-1 to TRBJ2-7, with D unclear. The length of the CDR3 is 11 residues. Trimming shortened V by 5 bases and J by 4 bases, and 9 bases separated the two germline ends. Germline CDR1 is DFQATT and CDR2 is SNEGSKA (reference sequence). Here the CDR3 reads CSARHGYEQYF. CDR3 DNA: TGCAGTGCTCGACACGGATACGAGCAGTACTTC.

This CDR3 reads CASSHRERHEQYF. The CDR3 DNA reads as TGTGCCAGCAGCCACAGGGAAAGGCACGAGCAGTACTTC. J is TRBJ2-7 and V is TRBV11-1; tentatively, D is TRBD1 (6 bases). CDR3 length: 13 amino acids. The V end lost 5 bases, the J end lost 5 bases, and 13 bases lay between the germline ends. CDR1 SGHAT and CDR2 FQDESV come from the germline V gene (reference sequence).

The chain has TRBV5-1 and TRBJ1-1; D possibly corresponds to TRBD1 (5 bases). Germline V gene data show CDR1 as SGHRS and CDR2 as YFSETQ. The CDR3 totals 13 residues. Trimming pared 2 bases from V and 6 bases from J, leaving 11 bases between. CDR3 nucleotide sequence: TGCGCCAGCAGCTTAGTAAGGGGATCTGAAGCTTTCTTT. It specifies CASSLVRGSEAFF.

The chain uses TRBV4-3 and TRBJ1-4, with a possible D match to TRBD1 (5 bases). CDR1 is LGHNA, CDR2 YSLEER, per germline. This CDR3 spans 15 amino acids. With 0 bases removed from V and 6 bases from J, the gap between germline ends came to 11 bases. CDR3 in amino acids: CASSQDRAGHEKLFF. The CDR3 DNA reads TGCGCCAGCAGCCAAGATAGGGCGGGACATGAAAAACTGTTTTTT.

The chain is built from TRBV27 and TRBJ2-2; 11 bases line up with TRBD2. CDR1 is MNHEY and CDR2 is SMNVEV in the germline V gene (reference sequence). J lost 2 bases, V lost 8 bases, and 10 bases had no gene match. This CDR3 has 17 amino acids. DNA for the CDR3: TGTGCCAGCTCTTCCCCCACTAGCGGGGGCAACACCGGGGAGCTGTTTTTT. Translation: CASSSPTSGGNTGELFF.

The count of this clone is one. This rearrangement joins TRBV7-3 to TRBJ2-7; possible D gene TRBD2, 6 bases. CDR1 SGHTA and CDR2 FQGTGA come from the germline V gene. V shed 2 bases and J shed 5 bases, with 13 bases lying between them. The CDR3 is 14 residues long. This chain's CDR3 is CASSLGGLPDEQYF. The CDR3 DNA follows: TGTGCCAGCAGCTTAGGGGGACTCCCCGACGAGCAGTACTTC.

The V and J genes are TRBV6-5 and TRBJ1-3; TRBD1 might be the D (5 bases). Germline assignment: CDR1 MNHEY and CDR2 SVGAGI. V was pared by 2 bases and J by 8 bases, with 7 bases between. The CDR3 totals 12 residues. CDR3 nucleotides: TGTGCCAGCAGTTACCTAGGGGACACCATATATTTT. Its translation is CASSYLGDTIYF.

V usage is TRBV5-5 and J usage is TRBJ2-6; 9 bases agree with TRBD1. The CDR3 covers 17 residues. From germline, CDR1 is SGHKS and CDR2 YYEKEE (reference sequence). J lost 3 bases, V lost 4 bases, and 8 bases had no gene match. DNA of the CDR3: TGTGCCAGCAGCCCGGGACAGGGTAGAGGTGGGGCCAACGTCCTGACTTTC. Protein product: CASSPGQGRGGANVLTF. The whole variable domain, filled in from reference TRBV5-5 and TRBJ2-6, reads DAGVTQSPTHLIKTRGQQVTLRCSPISGHKSVSWYQQVLGQGPQFIFQYYEKEERGRGNFPDRFSARQFPNYSSELNVNALLLGDSALYLCASSPGQGRGGANVLTFGAGSRLTVL.

The chain carries TRBV7-2 and TRBJ2-7; no clear D. V was pared by 4 bases and J by 4 bases, with 11 bases between. The CDR3 extends over 13 amino acids. Germline V CDR1 and CDR2: SGHTA, FQGNSA. As DNA, the CDR3 is TGTGCCAGCAGCTACCCCGGAGCTTACGAGCAGTACTTC. Translating gives CASSYPGAYEQYF. The complete variable domain, with remaining parts taken from reference TRBV7-2 and TRBJ2-7, reads GAGVSQSPSNKVTEKGKDVELRCDPISGHTALYWYRQSLGQGLEFLIYFQGNSAPDKSGLPSDRFSAERTGGSVSTLTIQRTQQEDSAVYLCASSYPGAYEQYFGPGTRLTVT.

This sequence joins TRBV25-1 and TRBJ1-2, with 8 bases that match TRBD1. J gave up 5 bases and V 3 bases, and 11 bases lay outside the gene matches. Germline CDR1 reads MGHDK; CDR2 reads SYGVNS. CDR3 length: 16 residues. CDR3 DNA: TGTGCCAGCAGTGAGGGGGGGACAGGCGCTATTTATGGCTACACCTTC. Residues: CASSEGGTGAIYGYTF.

The V and J genes are TRBV18 and TRBJ2-7, with TRBD1 matching over 10 bases. After removal of 8 bases from V and 7 bases from J, the junction contained 8 bases not matched to a gene. The V gene's germline CDR1 is KGHSH and CDR2 LQKENI. This CDR3 has 13 residues. CDR3 coding DNA: TGTGCCAGCACCCGGGACAGGGGAGGGGAGCAGTACTTC. It specifies CASTRDRGGEQYF. Variable domain in full (rest from reference TRBV18 and TRBJ2-7): NAGVMQNPRHLVRRRGQEARLRCSPMKGHSHVYWYRQLPEEGLKFMVYLQKENIIDESGMPKERFSAEFPKEGPSILRIQQVVRGDSAAYFCASTRDRGGEQYFGPGTRLTVT.

This rearrangement joins TRBV7-9 to TRBJ2-3, with 8 bases matching TRBD1. The CDR3 spans 19 residues. Losses at the gene ends were 5 bases for V and 0 bases for J; bases not matched to a gene: 16. Germline assignment: CDR1 SEHNR and CDR2 FQNEAQ (reference sequence). The CDR3 region has the DNA TGTGCCAGCAGCCCACGGACAGGGCCCATGACATCTAGCACAGATACGCAGTATTTT. Translation: CASSPRTGPMTSSTDTQYF. Drawing the rest from reference TRBV7-9 and TRBJ2-3, the complete variable domain is DTGVSQNPRHKITKRGQNVTFRCDPISEHNRLYWYRQTLGQGPEFLTYFQNEAQLEKSRLLSDRFSAERPKGSFSTLEIQRTEQGDSAMYLCASSPRTGPMTSSTDTQYFGPGTRLTVL.

The CDR3 region is CASSSLLWATETVKGYTF. CDR3 sequence (DNA): TGTGCCAGCAGTTCTCTATTGTGGGCGACAGAGACGGTGAAAGGCTACACCTTC. The V gene is TRBV27, the J gene TRBJ1-2; possibly TRBD1 for D (5 bases). Germline CDR1 is MNHEY and CDR2 is SMNVEV (reference sequence). V was cut by 4 bases and J by 8 bases, with 29 bases left in between. The CDR3 runs 18 residues.

This chain uses TRBV18 with TRBJ2-7, with D perhaps TRBD1 (6 bases). Between the trimmed V and J ends, which lost 1 base and 2 bases, there was a span of 9 bases. This CDR3 is built from 14 residues. Germline V lookup: CDR1 KGHSH, CDR2 LQKENI. CDR3 amino acids: CASSPLRDTYEQYF. In DNA form, the CDR3 reads TGTGCCAGCTCACCACTTCGGGACACCTACGAGCAGTACTTC.

The V gene is TRBV7-2, the J gene TRBJ2-7; D gene uncertain. This CDR3 has 11 amino acids. The germline V and J ends were trimmed by 5 bases and 5 bases, with 7 bases remaining between them. CDR1 and CDR2 (germline): SGHTA, FQGNSA. As DNA, the CDR3 is TGTGCCAGCAGCCGCCGGGACGAGCAGTACTTC. Translation: CASSRRDEQYF.

With respect to this clone: Sequence at one end of the junction differs from germline and may be a read error. The V and J genes are TRBV7-7 and TRBJ2-1; 8 positions agree with TRBD1. This CDR3 contains 15 residues. Germline CDR1 and CDR2: SSHAT and FNYEAQ (reference sequence). CDR3 bases: TGTGCTAGCAGCGATACCGGGACAGGCTACAATGAGCAGTTCTTC. It translates to CASSDTGTGYNEQFF.

The chain has TRBV4-3 and TRBJ2-7; perhaps TRBD2 as D (6 bases). The CDR3 loop spans 14 amino acids. The V gene's germline CDR1 is LGHNA and CDR2 YSLEER. V shed 1 base and J shed 4 bases, with 11 bases lying between them. The CDR3 coding sequence is TGCGCCAGCAGCCAAGGCCCCGGGGGATACGAGCAGTACTTC. It codes for CASSQGPGGYEQYF.